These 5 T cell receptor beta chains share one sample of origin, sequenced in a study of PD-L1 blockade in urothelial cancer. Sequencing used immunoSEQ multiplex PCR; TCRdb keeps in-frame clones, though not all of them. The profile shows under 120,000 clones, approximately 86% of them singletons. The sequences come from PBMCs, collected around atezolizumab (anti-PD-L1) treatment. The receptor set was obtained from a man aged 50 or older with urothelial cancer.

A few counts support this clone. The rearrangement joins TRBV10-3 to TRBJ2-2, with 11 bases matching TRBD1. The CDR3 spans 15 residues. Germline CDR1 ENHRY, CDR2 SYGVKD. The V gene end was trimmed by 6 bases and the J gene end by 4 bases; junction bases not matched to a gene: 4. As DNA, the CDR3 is TGTGCCATCAGAACGGGACAGGGGGGCACCGGGGAGCTGTTTTTT. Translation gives CAIRTGQGGTGELFF.

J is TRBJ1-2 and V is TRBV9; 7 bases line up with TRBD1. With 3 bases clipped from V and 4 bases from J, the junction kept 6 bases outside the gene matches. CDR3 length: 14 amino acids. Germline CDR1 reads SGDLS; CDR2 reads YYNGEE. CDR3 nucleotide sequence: TGTGCCAGCAGCGGTACGACAGGGTCCTATGGCTACACCTTC. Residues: CASSGTTGSYGYTF.

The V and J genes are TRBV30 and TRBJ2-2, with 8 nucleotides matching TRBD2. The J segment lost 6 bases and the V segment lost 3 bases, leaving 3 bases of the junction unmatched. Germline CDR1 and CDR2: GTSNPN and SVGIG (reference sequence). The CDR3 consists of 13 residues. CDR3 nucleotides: TGTGCCTGGAGCAAACTAGCGGCCGGGGAGCTGTTTTTT. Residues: CAWSKLAAGELFF.

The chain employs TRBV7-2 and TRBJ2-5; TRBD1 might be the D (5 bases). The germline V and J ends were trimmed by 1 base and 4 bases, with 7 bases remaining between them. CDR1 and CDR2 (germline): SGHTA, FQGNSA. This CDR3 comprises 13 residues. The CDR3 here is CASSLGQTETQYF. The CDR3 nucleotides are TGTGCCAGCAGCTTAGGACAGACAGAGACCCAGTACTTC.

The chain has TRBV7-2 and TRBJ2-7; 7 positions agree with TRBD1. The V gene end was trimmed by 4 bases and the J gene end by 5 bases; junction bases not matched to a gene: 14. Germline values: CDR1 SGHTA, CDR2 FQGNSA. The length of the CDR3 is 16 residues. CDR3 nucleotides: TGTGCCAGCAGCTCCGACCCGACAGGGCTGGAGAACGAGCAGTACTTC. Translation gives CASSSDPTGLENEQYF.